Listed here are 15 T cell receptor beta chains from one sample, sequenced in a study of shared clonotypes between healthy human individuals. Assay: immunoSEQ multiplex PCR; the TCRdb copy retains only in-frame clones and omits some. Among over a million clones listed, approximately 80% were seen once. Input material: memory CD4+ T cells from PBMCs. Subset specified: CD45RA-negative fraction. The receptors here all came from a man aged 18 to 30 in good health. Some clones in this sample may be carry-over from other donors' samples.

A few counts support this clone. The chain uses TRBV19 and TRBJ1-1; possibly TRBD1 for D (6 bases). Germline V lookup: CDR1 LNHDA, CDR2 SQIVND (reference sequence). Between the trimmed V and J ends, which lost 9 bases and 6 bases, there was a span of 17 bases. The CDR3 extends over 13 amino acids. CDR3 sequence: CASRRDTSPEAFF. In DNA, the CDR3 is TGTGCCAGCAGAAGGGACACCTCACCTGAAGCTTTCTTT.

The gene calls are TRBV7-9 and TRBJ2-7; D call uncertain. The CDR3 is 13 amino acids. Between the trimmed V and J ends, which lost 7 bases and 3 bases, there was a span of 13 bases. CDR1 and CDR2 (germline): SEHNR, FQNEAQ (reference sequence). The chain's CDR3 is CASTFSGFYEQYF. The CDR3 coding sequence is TGTGCCAGCACCTTCTCTGGATTCTACGAGCAGTACTTC.

The chain recombines TRBV7-9 with TRBJ1-2; D ambiguous. Germline V gives CDR1 SEHNR, CDR2 FQNEAQ (reference sequence). The CDR3 consists of 12 residues. The V end was cut by 4 bases, the J end by 8 bases, with 11 bases between. CDR3: CASSSRSYGYTF. The CDR3, as DNA: TGTGCCAGCAGCTCTCGAAGTTACGGCTACACCTTC.

This clone was counted many times. This chain uses TRBV7-2 with TRBJ2-7, with a tentative D call TRBD2 (6 bases). Trimming shortened V by 3 bases and J by 4 bases, and 13 bases separated the two germline ends. This CDR3 is 14 amino acids long. The germline V gene encodes CDR1 SGHTA and CDR2 FQGNSA. This CDR3 reads CASSLDAGIYEQYF. The CDR3 DNA is TGTGCCAGCAGCTTGGACGCGGGAATATACGAGCAGTACTTC. The variable domain in full, with the rest retrieved from reference TRBV7-2 and TRBJ2-7, is GAGVSQSPSNKVTEKGKDVELRCDPISGHTALYWYRQSLGQGLEFLIYFQGNSAPDKSGLPSDRFSAERTGGSVSTLTIQRTQQEDSAVYLCASSLDAGIYEQYFGPGTRLTVT.

This clone showed up many times. The chain uses TRBV5-1 and TRBJ2-5; D is uncertain. CDR1 is SGHRS, CDR2 YFSETQ, per germline. The CDR3 totals 12 residues. Trimming shortened V by 3 bases and J by 5 bases, and 8 bases separated the two germline ends. The CDR3 sequence is CASSWPGETQYF. DNA of the CDR3: TGCGCCAGCAGCTGGCCCGGGGAGACCCAGTACTTC.

This clone was recorded only once. The V and J genes are TRBV10-3 and TRBJ2-7; tentatively, D is TRBD2 (5 bases). Trimming stripped 5 bases from V and 0 bases from J, with 14 bases between. The CDR3 sequence is 15 residues long. Germline V CDR1 and CDR2: ENHRY, SYGVKD. CDR3 in amino acids: CAISPGVGSSYEQYF. The CDR3 DNA reads as TGTGCCATCAGTCCCGGGGTCGGCTCCTCCTACGAGCAGTACTTC.

The chain employs TRBV7-2 and TRBJ2-7; D is unresolved. The CDR3 has 13 amino acids. Trimming left V 4 bases short and J 1 base short, with 8 bases between. The germline CDR1 and CDR2 sequences are SGHTA and FQGNSA. CDR3 DNA: TGTGCCAGCAGCTCCCCCTGGTCCTACGAGCAGTACTTC. Amino acid sequence: CASSSPWSYEQYF.

The gene calls are TRBV7-2 and TRBJ1-3; D call uncertain. Germline CDR1 is SGHTA and CDR2 is FQGNSA. With 1 base removed from V and 0 bases from J, the gap between germline ends came to 7 bases. The CDR3 is 15 amino acids. For the CDR3, the DNA is TGTGCCAGCAGCTTAGTTTTGAGCTCTGGAAACACCATATATTTT. This sequence encodes CASSLVLSSGNTIYF.

V gene TRBV28 combines with J gene TRBJ1-5; weak D call: TRBD1 (6 bases). The ends were cut back, 7 bases at V and 2 bases at J, with 15 bases in the middle. The CDR3 consists of 15 residues. Germline V CDR1 and CDR2: MDHEN, SYDVKM. CDR3 sequence (DNA): TGTGCCAGCAACACGCGGGGACACGGCAATCAGCCCCAGCATTTT. It is translated as CASNTRGHGNQPQHF.

The chain has TRBV5-4 and TRBJ2-7; 7 bases align to TRBD2. The CDR3 is 15 amino acids. The germline V gene encodes CDR1 SGHNT and CDR2 YYREEE (reference sequence). V trimming: 4 bases; J trimming: 0 bases; junction bases outside the gene matches: 7. CDR3 bases: TGTGCCAGCAGCAAGCTAGCGGAGAGCTCCTACGAGCAGTACTTC. As protein: CASSKLAESSYEQYF.

The chain links TRBV4-2 to TRBJ2-1; D remains ambiguous. The CDR3 spans 15 residues. The V and J ends lost 0 bases and 7 bases respectively, with 13 bases between them. Germline V lookup: CDR1 LGHNA, CDR2 YNFKEQ. The CDR3 here is CASSQDLDLRNEQFF. CDR3 in DNA: TGTGCCAGCAGCCAAGATCTAGACTTGAGGAATGAGCAGTTCTTC.

The V gene is TRBV28, the J gene TRBJ2-1, with 13 bases aligning to TRBD2. The CDR3 has 15 residues. Germline values: CDR1 MDHEN, CDR2 SYDVKM. J lost 8 bases, V lost 6 bases, and 7 bases had no gene match. The CDR3 DNA reads as TGTGCCAGCAGACTAGCGGGAGGGCCAAGGGATGAGCAGTTCTTC. This encodes CASRLAGGPRDEQFF.

This clone was seen once. J is TRBJ1-2 and V is TRBV10-2; D ambiguous. The ends were cut back, 6 bases at V and 3 bases at J, with 14 bases in the middle. CDR1 WSHSY and CDR2 SAAADI come from the germline V gene. The CDR3 extends over 14 amino acids. DNA of the CDR3: TGCGCCAGCAGACCACAGAGGATTGACTATGGCTACACCTTC. Its translation: CASRPQRIDYGYTF.

The V and J genes are TRBV5-1 and TRBJ1-4; tentative D call: TRBD1 (5 bases). In germline, CDR1 is SGHRS, CDR2 YFSETQ. Trimming removed 3 bases from V and 3 bases from J, with 12 bases in between. The CDR3 contains 15 residues. CDR3 in amino acids: CASSWSGGPNEKLFF. As DNA, the CDR3 is TGCGCCAGCAGCTGGAGCGGGGGACCTAATGAAAAACTGTTTTTT.

Here the CDR3 reads CASSPGPLNEQYF. The DNA for the CDR3 is TGCGCCAGCAGCCCGGGTCCCCTGAACGAGCAGTACTTC. The V gene is TRBV5-1, the J gene TRBJ2-7; D uncertain. In germline, CDR1 is SGHRS, CDR2 YFSETQ. This CDR3 comprises 13 residues. V shed 4 bases and J shed 5 bases, with 13 bases lying between them.